This T cell receptor beta chain was sequenced for a study of response to subunit inactivated influenza vaccine. V lost 2 bases to trimming and J lost 7 bases; unmatched junction nucleotides: 12. The CDR3 covers 17 residues. Germline V gene data show CDR1 as DFQATT and CDR2 as SNEGSKA (reference sequence). Findings and caveats of the study: Few new T cells, the authors suggested, are recruited by each seasonal influenza vaccination.

Via MiXCR, TCRdb re-called the RT-PCR reads, giving one row per CDR3 protein. The table lists about 620,000 distinct CDR3 sequences, around 10% of them singletons. This clonotype has a handful of counts. What it recognizes is unknown. This sample was shared with a second study, whose subject was T cells expressing NK-cell markers. That paper states: TCR beta cDNA was made by 5'RACE template switching with UMIs.

The sequence derives from a man aged 50 or older who received an inactivated influenza vaccine. The sequenced sample was PBMCs from blood, obtained on the day of vaccination. The chain uses TRBV20-1 and TRBJ2-1; 12 nucleotides line up with TRBD2. The CDR3 DNA is TGCAGTGCTAGACCTCGGGCTAGCGGGAGGGTTTTGAATGAGCAGTTCTTC. The encoded protein is CSARPRASGRVLNEQFF.